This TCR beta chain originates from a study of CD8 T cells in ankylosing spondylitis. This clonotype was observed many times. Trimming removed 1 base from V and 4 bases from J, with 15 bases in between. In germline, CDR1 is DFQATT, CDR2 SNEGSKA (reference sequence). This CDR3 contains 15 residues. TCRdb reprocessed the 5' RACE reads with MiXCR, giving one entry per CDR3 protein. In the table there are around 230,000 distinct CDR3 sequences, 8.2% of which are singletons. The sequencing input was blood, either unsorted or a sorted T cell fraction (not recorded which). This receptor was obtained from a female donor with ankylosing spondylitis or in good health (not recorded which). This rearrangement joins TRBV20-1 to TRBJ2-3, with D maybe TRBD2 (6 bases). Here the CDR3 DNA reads TGCAGTGCTAGAGGAGGAGGGAAGGTGTCAGATACGCAGTATTTT. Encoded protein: CSARGGGKVSDTQYF.